These 9 T cell receptor beta chains were all obtained from the same sample, sequenced in a study of T cell responses to AZD1222 COVID-19 vaccine. Method: immunoSEQ multiplex PCR; TCRdb's copy keeps in-frame clones and lacks some. The sample consists of 150,000 to 200,000 clones, around 88% of them appearing once. The sequencing used peripheral blood, collected on day 0 of AZD1222 vaccination. The origin of the receptors is an adult in good health.

The chain carries TRBV6-6 and TRBJ1-1; D gene unclear. CDR3 length equals 13 residues. V was pared by 2 bases and J by 1 base, with 5 bases between. Germline lookup yields CDR1 MNHNY and CDR2 SVGAGI (reference sequence). Here the CDR3 DNA reads TGTGCCAGCAGTTACGGGGAGAACACTGAAGCTTTCTTT. It specifies CASSYGENTEAFF.

The rearrangement uses TRBV29-1 and TRBJ2-3, with TRBD1 matching 8 bases. Looked up from germline, CDR1 is SQVTM and CDR2 is ANQGSEA. The CDR3 is made up of 15 amino acids. Trimming cost V 4 bases and J 1 base; bases outside gene matches: 7. DNA for the CDR3: TGCAGCGTTGGAGGACAGGGTCAAGGCACAGATACGCAGTATTTT. It encodes CSVGGQGQGTDTQYF.

This sequence joins TRBV27 and TRBJ2-7; 8 nucleotides match TRBD2. V trimming: 3 bases; J trimming: 4 bases; junction bases outside the gene matches: 8. Germline V gene data show CDR1 as MNHEY and CDR2 as SMNVEV (reference sequence). The CDR3 covers 15 residues. CDR3 sequence (DNA): TGTGCCAGCAGTTTCGGACTAGCCGGCTCGTACGAGCAGTACTTC. This encodes CASSFGLAGSYEQYF.

The gene calls are TRBV9 and TRBJ2-2; D may be TRBD1 (6 bases). V lost 0 bases and J lost 5, with 14 bases in between. Per germline, CDR1 SGDLS and CDR2 YYNGEE. This CDR3 has 16 residues. The CDR3 nucleotides are TGTGCCAGCAGCGTAGAGACAGGAAAGGTAACCGGGGAGCTGTTTTTT. Its translation: CASSVETGKVTGELFF.

This clone was seen a single time. The rearrangement uses TRBV18 and TRBJ2-7; D could derive from TRBD1 or TRBD2 (6 bases each). The CDR3 runs 16 residues. V was clipped by 2 bases and J by 6 bases, with 20 bases between them. Germline assignment: CDR1 KGHSH and CDR2 LQKENI. CDR3 bases: TGTGCCAGCTCACCAGTAGCCCAAGGGGGGAAGAGCGAGCAGTACTTC. It yields the protein CASSPVAQGGKSEQYF.

The gene calls are TRBV3-1 (or the pseudogene TRBV3-2) and TRBJ1-2; no definite D call. The germline V and J ends were trimmed by 0 bases and 2 bases, with 4 bases remaining between them. Germline CDR1 and CDR2: LGHDT and YNNKEL (reference sequence). CDR3 size: 13 residues. The CDR3 nucleotides are TGTGCCAGCAGCCAAGACAGGAACTATGGCTACACCTTC. Protein sequence: CASSQDRNYGYTF.

This clone came up once. This chain links TRBV9 with TRBJ1-2; D is undetermined. Trimming removed 3 bases from V and 6 bases from J, with 15 bases in between. There are 14 residues in the CDR3. CDR1 SGDLS and CDR2 YYNGEE come from the germline V gene. The CDR3 is CASSARRQSNGYTF. CDR3 coding DNA: TGTGCCAGCAGCGCCCGGCGGCAGTCAAATGGCTACACCTTC.

This chain links TRBV6-2 or TRBV6-3 with TRBJ1-2; 9 positions match TRBD1. Germline lookup yields CDR1 MNHEY and CDR2 SVGEGT. The V gene end was trimmed by 2 bases and the J gene end by 3 bases; junction bases not matched to a gene: 1. The CDR3 spans 14 residues. As DNA, the CDR3 is TGTGCCAGCAGTTACGGGACAGGGTACTATGGCTACACCTTC. Its translation: CASSYGTGYYGYTF.

The gene calls are TRBV28 and TRBJ2-3; 12 bases match TRBD2. This CDR3 contains 18 residues. Germline V CDR1 and CDR2: MDHEN, SYDVKM. The J segment lost 3 bases and the V segment lost 3 bases, leaving 10 bases of the junction unmatched. CDR3 in amino acids: CASSFPLTSGRLTDTQYF. CDR3 bases: TGTGCCAGCAGTTTCCCCTTAACTAGCGGGAGGCTAACAGATACGCAGTATTTT.